This T cell receptor beta chain came from a study of siplizumab effects on memory and regulatory T cells. On this clone: Its antigen is not known.

Libraries were prepared by immunoSEQ multiplex PCR; TCRdb keeps only in-frame clonotypes and omits some of them. The sample holds some 100,000 clones, more than 85% seen once. Study outcomes and limitations: Only a minority of proliferating CD4+ or CD8+ clones had an assignable naive or memory phenotype, with roughly 75-95% lacking one.

The germline CDR1 and CDR2 sequences are SNHLY and FYNNEI. There are 15 residues in the CDR3. V was pared by 7 bases and J by 5 bases, with 5 bases of the junction left unmatched. The source is a human donor in good health. Some clones in this sample may be carry-over from other donors' samples. The J gene is TRBJ2-2, the V gene TRBV2, with TRBD2 matching 12 bases. The sample taken for sequencing was CD4+ T cells sorted from blood. The CDR3, as DNA: TGTGCCAGCAATTTACTAGCGGGAGGAACCGGGGAGCTGTTTTTT. The encoded protein is CASNLLAGGTGELFF.